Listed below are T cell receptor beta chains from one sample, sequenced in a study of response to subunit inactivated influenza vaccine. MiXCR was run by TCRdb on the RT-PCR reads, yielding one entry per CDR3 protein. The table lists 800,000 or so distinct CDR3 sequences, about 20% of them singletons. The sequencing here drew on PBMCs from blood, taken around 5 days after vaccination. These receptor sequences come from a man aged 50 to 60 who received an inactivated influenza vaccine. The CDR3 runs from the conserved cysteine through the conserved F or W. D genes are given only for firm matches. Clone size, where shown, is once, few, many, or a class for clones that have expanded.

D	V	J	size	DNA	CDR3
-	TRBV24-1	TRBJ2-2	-	TGTGCCACCAGTGATTCCCCGTCGGGGGTCCGGGAGCTGTTTTTT	CATSDSPSGVRELFF
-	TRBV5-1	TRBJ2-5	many	TGCGCCAGCAGCGTCGGACGTCTAGAGACCCAGTACTTC	CASSVGRLETQYF
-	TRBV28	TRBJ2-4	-	TGTGCCAGCAGGGCAGGGCCCAAAAACATTCAGTACTTC	CASRAGPKNIQYF
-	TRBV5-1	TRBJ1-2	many	TGCGCCAGCAGAGATGGGGCTGGCTACACCTTC	CASRDGAGYTF
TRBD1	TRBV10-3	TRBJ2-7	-	TGTGCCATCAGTGATATAGGACAGGGCCTTTACGAGCAGTACTTC	CAISDIGQGLYEQYF
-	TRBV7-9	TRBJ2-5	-	TGTGCCAGCAGCTTCGGCGAGGCAGGGAAAGAGACCCAGTACTTC	CASSFGEAGKETQYF
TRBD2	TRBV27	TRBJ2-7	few	TGTGCCAGCAGTTTATCCGGGACTAGCGGGAGGGCGGACGAGCAGTACTTC	CASSLSGTSGRADEQYF
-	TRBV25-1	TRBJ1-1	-	TGTGCCAGCAGTGAGACGGTGATGAACACTGAAGCTTTCTTT	CASSETVMNTEAFF
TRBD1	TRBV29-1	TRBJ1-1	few	TGCAGCGTTGCACGGGTCGGACAGGGTACCACTGAAGCTTTCTTT	CSVARVGQGTTEAFF
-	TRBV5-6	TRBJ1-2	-	TGTGCCAGCAGCTTGGGACAGGCCGTAGGTCGAGGCTACACCTTC	CASSLGQAVGRGYTF
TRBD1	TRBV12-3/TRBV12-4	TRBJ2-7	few	TGTGCCAGCAGTTTAGGGGACAGGGGCACCGAGCAGTACTTC	CASSLGDRGTEQYF
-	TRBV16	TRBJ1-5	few	TGTGCCAGCAGCCAATTCCAGGGAGGGCAGCCCCAGCATTTT	CASSQFQGGQPQHF
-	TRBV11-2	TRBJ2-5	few	TGTGCCAGCAGCTATAATTGGGCCGGGGAGACCCAGTACTTC	CASSYNWAGETQYF
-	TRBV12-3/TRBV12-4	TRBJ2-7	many	TGTGCCAGCAGTTCAGCCCGAACAGGGGAGCAGTACTTC	CASSSARTGEQYF
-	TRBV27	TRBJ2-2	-	TGTGCCAGCAGTTTACGCTGGAACACCGGGGAGCTGTTTTTT	CASSLRWNTGELFF
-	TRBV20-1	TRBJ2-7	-	TGCAGTGCTAGAGGTTGGGGGCTCCTCGAGCAGTACTTC	CSARGWGLLEQYF
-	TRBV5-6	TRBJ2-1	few	TGTGCCAGCAGCTTGTTCCGCTCCTACAATGAGCAGTTCTTC	CASSLFRSYNEQFF
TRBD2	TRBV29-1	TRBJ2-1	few	TGCAGCGTTCGCCCCCGACTAGCGGGAGGCTACCTAGTTGACAATGAGCAGTTCTTC	CSVRPRLAGGYLVDNEQFF
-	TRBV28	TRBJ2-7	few	TGTGCCAGCAGATCGCTATTCTACGAGCAGTACTTC	CASRSLFYEQYF
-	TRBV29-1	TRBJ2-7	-	TGCAGCGTTGGTAAGGGTTTCTCCTACGAGCAGTACTTC	CSVGKGFSYEQYF
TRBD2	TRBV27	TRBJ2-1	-	TGTGCCAGCAGTGGGGGTCGGGGGGGGTCCTACAATGAGCAGTTCTTC	CASSGGRGGSYNEQFF
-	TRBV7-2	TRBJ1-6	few	TGTGCCAGCAGCCGCCCTCCTGGCTCCTATAATTCACCCCTCCACTTT	CASSRPPGSYNSPLHF
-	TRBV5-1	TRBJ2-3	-	TGCGCCAGCAGCTATACAGGGCCCACAGATACGCAGTATTTT	CASSYTGPTDTQYF
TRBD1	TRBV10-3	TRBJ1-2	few	TGTGCCATCAGTGATGCCGCAGGGGGCTATGGCTACACCTTC	CAISDAAGGYGYTF
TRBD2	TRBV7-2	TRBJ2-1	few	TGTGCCAGCAGCTTAGTAGCGGGGGGTTCCTACAATGAGCAGTTCTTC	CASSLVAGGSYNEQFF